The 26 T cell receptor beta chains listed next were all sequenced from one sample in a study of T cells after posttransplantation cyclophosphamide. Generated by immunoSEQ multiplex PCR, the TCRdb table keeps only in-frame clones and is missing some. The sample yields more than 15,000 clones, approximately 81% seen once. Sampled 1 year posttransplant, controls received myeloablative marrow transplants, methotrexate and a calcineurin inhibitor. The sample was PBMCs, taken roughly 57 weeks after allogeneic stem cell transplant with calcineurin inhibitor and methotrexate. These receptor sequences come from a male patient aged 18 to 29 who received an allogeneic stem cell transplant from a related donor, was CMV-positive, and had no GVHD. The graft donor may have given rise to some T cells.

V usage is TRBV9 and J usage is TRBJ2-6; TRBD2 matches at 7 bases. Germline CDR1 is SGDLS and CDR2 is YYNGEE. The CDR3 has 17 amino acids. V was pared by 0 bases and J by 0 bases, with 3 bases of the junction left unmatched. In DNA, the CDR3 is TGTGCCAGCAGCGTAGCGGGAGGTAGCTCTGGGGCCAACGTCCTGACTTTC. As protein: CASSVAGGSSGANVLTF.

This chain joins TRBV11-2 and TRBJ2-5; TRBD2 aligns across 12 bases. The DNA end is more similar to TRBJ2-7, so the J call may be wrong. Per the germline V gene, CDR1 is SGHAT and CDR2 is FQNNGV. The CDR3 is 17 residues long. The CDR3 DNA sequence: TGTGCCAGCAGCGTATCAAGACTAGCGGGAGAGCCCTACGAGCAGTACTTC. Amino acid sequence: CASSVSRLAGEPYEQYF.

The genes are TRBV5-6 and TRBJ2-6; D remains unclear. CDR1 SGHDT and CDR2 YYEEEE come from the germline V gene. Trimming left V 4 bases short and J 2 bases short, with 16 bases between. The CDR3 consists of 17 residues. The CDR3 protein is CASSRYPSRAGANVLTF. The CDR3 nucleotides read TGTGCCAGCAGCCGATACCCAAGCCGCGCTGGGGCCAACGTCCTGACTTTC. Supplemented by reference TRBV5-6 and TRBJ2-6, the full variable domain reads DAGVTQSPTHLIKTRGQQVTLRCSPKSGHDTVSWYQQALGQGPQFIFQYYEEEERQRGNFPDRFSGHQFPNYSSELNVNALLLGDSALYLCASSRYPSRAGANVLTFGAGSRLTVL.

This clone was counted only a few times. V is TRBV6-6 and J is TRBJ2-1, with D unclear. Germline lookup yields CDR1 MNHNY and CDR2 SVGAGI (reference sequence). This CDR3 spans 13 amino acids. With 2 bases removed from V and 2 bases from J, the gap between germline ends came to 4 bases. The CDR3 reads CASSYDTYNEQFF. Here the CDR3 DNA reads TGTGCCAGCAGTTACGACACCTACAATGAGCAGTTCTTC.

The rearrangement uses TRBV28 and TRBJ1-2; the match to TRBD1 covers 8 bases. Germline V gene sequence: CDR1 MDHEN, CDR2 SYDVKM. V lost 6 bases and J lost 7; bases outside the gene matches: 7. The CDR3 has 13 amino acids. The DNA for the CDR3 is TGTGCCAGCAGCCTGAGGACAGGGTTTGGCTACACCTTC. Translated, it gives CASSLRTGFGYTF.

This chain links TRBV11-2 with TRBJ2-2, with D possibly being TRBD2 (7 bases). Per the germline V gene, CDR1 is SGHAT and CDR2 is FQNNGV. Trimming cost V 3 bases and J 2 bases, with 10 bases left between them. This CDR3 is built from 15 residues. The CDR3 DNA follows: TGTGCCAGCAGCTTCGGGGGGCTTAACACCGGGGAGCTGTTTTTT. This encodes CASSFGGLNTGELFF. The variable domain in full, completed from reference TRBV11-2 and TRBJ2-2, reads EAGVAQSPRYKIIEKRQSVAFWCNPISGHATLYWYQQILGQGPKLLIQFQNNGVVDDSQLPKDRFSAERLKGVDSTLKIQPAKLEDSAVYLCASSFGGLNTGELFFGEGSRLTVL.

J is TRBJ2-7 and V is TRBV11-2, with D hard to call. The DNA end lines up better with TRBJ2-5; the J call may be wrong. CDR1 and CDR2 (germline): SGHAT, FQNNGV. The CDR3 is made up of 11 amino acids. The CDR3 loop reads CASSQVETQYF. CDR3 nucleotide sequence: TGTGCCAGCAGCCAAGTGGAGACCCAGTACTTC.

The rearrangement uses TRBV6-1 and TRBJ1-5; 7 bases agree with TRBD1. Germline V CDR1 and CDR2: MNHNS, SASEGT. The CDR3 contains 15 residues. The J segment lost 7 bases and the V segment lost 6 bases, leaving 12 bases of the junction unmatched. CDR3 nucleotide sequence: TGTGCCAGCAGAGAACCGGGACAGAGGTACCAGCCCCAGCATTTT. It is translated as CASREPGQRYQPQHF.

The chain uses TRBV7-9 and TRBJ1-6; perhaps TRBD1 as D (5 bases). The V and J ends lost 0 bases and 7 bases respectively, with 10 bases between them. This CDR3 spans 15 amino acids. Germline V CDR1 and CDR2: SEHNR, FQNEAQ (reference sequence). CDR3: CASSLAGGGNSPLHF. The CDR3 DNA is TGTGCCAGCAGCTTAGCGGGGGGAGGGAATTCACCCCTCCACTTT.

This chain links TRBV7-7 with TRBJ2-1; 13 bases line up with TRBD2. J was trimmed by 9 bases and V by 5 bases; bases with no gene match: 10. The CDR3 covers 16 residues. CDR1 and CDR2 from the germline V gene are SSHAT and FNYEAQ (reference sequence). The CDR3 sequence is CASSLTGLAGRSEQFF. CDR3 nucleotides: TGTGCCAGCAGCCTAACGGGACTAGCGGGACGCAGTGAGCAGTTCTTC.

The V and J genes are TRBV1 and TRBJ2-1; the table's D call, TRBD2, was not checked against the DNA. TRBV1 is a listed pseudogene. The CDR3 covers 19 residues. CDR3 DNA: TGCACCAGCAGCCAAGGGGAACTAGCCGGGAGTAAGGGCTACAATGAGCAGTTCTTC. This gives the protein CTSSQGELAGSKGYNEQFF.

CDR3 region: CASSPSDNEQFF. The DNA of the CDR3 is TGTGCCAGCTCACCATCAGACAATGAGCAGTTCTTC. The V gene is TRBV18, the J gene TRBJ2-1, with D unclear. Trimming removed 2 bases at V and 5 bases at J, with 4 bases between. The CDR3 extends over 12 amino acids. CDR1 KGHSH and CDR2 LQKENI come from the germline V gene.

The rearrangement uses TRBV9 and TRBJ2-3; 7 nucleotides line up with TRBD2. The CDR3 is 16 amino acids. Trimming at V came to 0 bases and at J to 5 bases, leaving 9 bases not matched to a gene. Germline V lookup: CDR1 SGDLS, CDR2 YYNGEE. For the CDR3, the DNA is TGTGCCAGCAGCGTAGCCGGCGGGGGAATGGGAGATACGCAGTATTTT. Translated: CASSVAGGGMGDTQYF.

The gene calls are TRBV27 and TRBJ1-1, with TRBD1 as a possible D gene (5 bases). In germline, CDR1 is MNHEY, CDR2 SMNVEV (reference sequence). The CDR3 totals 14 residues. Trimming removed 8 bases at V and 1 base at J, with 14 bases between. The CDR3 sequence: CASSPRGKNTEAFF. CDR3 coding DNA: TGTGCCAGCTCCCCCCGGGGGAAGAACACTGAAGCTTTCTTT.

V and J are TRBV7-9 and TRBJ1-1, with 7 bases identical to TRBD1. The CDR3 is 14 residues long. Trimming at V came to 8 bases and at J to 0 bases, leaving 6 bases not matched to a gene. Germline V gene lookup returns CDR1 SEHNR and CDR2 FQNEAQ (reference sequence). The CDR3 DNA follows: TGTGCCAGCCGGGACAGCGGCATGAACACTGAAGCTTTCTTT. Translating gives CASRDSGMNTEAFF. The whole variable domain, remainder taken from reference TRBV7-9 and TRBJ1-1, is DTGVSQNPRHKITKRGQNVTFRCDPISEHNRLYWYRQTLGQGPEFLTYFQNEAQLEKSRLLSDRFSAERPKGSFSTLEIQRTEQGDSAMYLCASRDSGMNTEAFFGQGTRLTVV.

Here the CDR3 DNA reads TGTGCCAGCAGCCTTAAGCGGGCGGGATTCTACGAGCAGTACTTC. Protein sequence: CASSLKRAGFYEQYF. The rearrangement uses TRBV7-2 and TRBJ2-7; possible D gene TRBD2, 6 bases. The CDR3 spans 15 residues. Germline values: CDR1 SGHTA, CDR2 FQGNSA. The germline V and J ends were trimmed by 5 bases and 3 bases, with 17 bases remaining between them.

The sample holds a few counts of this clone. The chain joins TRBV5-1 to TRBJ2-5; 7 bases match TRBD1. Germline V lookup: CDR1 SGHRS, CDR2 YFSETQ. J was trimmed by 5 bases and V by 4 bases; bases with no gene match: 11. The CDR3 consists of 15 residues. CDR3 in DNA: TGCGCCAGCAGCATAGGACAGGCGTTGGGGGAGACCCAGTACTTC. It is translated as CASSIGQALGETQYF. The full variable domain, its missing parts supplied by reference TRBV5-1 and TRBJ2-5, is KAGVTQTPRYLIKTRGQQVTLSCSPISGHRSVSWYQQTPGQGLQFLFEYFSETQRNKGNFPGRFSGRQFSNSRSEMNVSTLELGDSALYLCASSIGQALGETQYFGPGTRLLVL.

The V call is TRBV29-1, the J call TRBJ2-1; 8 nucleotides match TRBD2. V lost 4 bases, J lost 3 bases, and 5 bases stayed unmatched. The CDR3 runs 14 residues. Germline CDR1 is SQVTM and CDR2 is ANQGSEA. This CDR3 reads CSVVAGGGYNEQFF. The CDR3 coding sequence is TGCAGCGTTGTGGCGGGAGGTGGCTACAATGAGCAGTTCTTC.

This clone appeared once. The chain combines TRBV6-6 with TRBJ2-7; 11 nucleotides align to TRBD2. V was clipped by 5 bases and J by 2 bases; unmatched bases: 5. CDR1 MNHNY and CDR2 SVGAGI come from the germline V gene (reference sequence). The CDR3 loop spans 15 amino acids. CDR3 DNA sequence: TGTGCCAGCAGTACCGGACTAGCGGGTGCCTACGAGCAGTACTTC. This codes for CASSTGLAGAYEQYF.

The V and J genes are TRBV6-5 and TRBJ2-7; D is undetermined. V was shortened by 3 bases and J by 2 bases, with 14 bases between the two germline ends. Germline loops: CDR1 MNHEY, CDR2 SVGAGI. The CDR3 covers 15 residues. CDR3 residues: CASSYHGARAYEQYF. The CDR3 DNA follows: TGTGCCAGCAGTTATCACGGAGCACGAGCCTACGAGCAGTACTTC.

This rearrangement joins TRBV5-4 to TRBJ2-7; tentative D call: TRBD1 (5 bases). CDR3 length: 14 residues. The V gene's germline CDR1 is SGHNT and CDR2 YYREEE (reference sequence). V gave up 4 bases and J gave up 4 bases, with 15 bases separating them. Written as DNA, the CDR3 is TGTGCCAGCAGCCAAGGGGATTTCGGGTACGAGCAGTACTTC. As protein: CASSQGDFGYEQYF.

The chain recombines TRBV4-2 with TRBJ2-3, with 7 bases that match TRBD2. V lost 0 bases and J lost 9; bases outside the gene matches: 3. The length of the CDR3 is 13 residues. Germline V CDR1 and CDR2: LGHNA, YNFKEQ. The CDR3 loop is CASSQERGGTQYF. The CDR3 nucleotides read TGTGCCAGCAGCCAAGAACGGGGAGGGACGCAGTATTTT.

The J gene is TRBJ1-1, the V gene TRBV9; the D is unclear. Trimming took off 0 bases at V and 3 bases at J, with 6 bases between the two ends. The germline V gene has CDR1 SGDLS and CDR2 YYNGEE. The CDR3 length is 13 residues. Here the CDR3 reads CASSVDIYTEAFF. The CDR3 DNA reads TGTGCCAGCAGCGTAGATATCTACACTGAAGCTTTCTTT.

The chain links TRBV7-9 to TRBJ1-2; no definite D call. The germline V and J ends were trimmed by 5 bases and 11 bases, with 15 bases remaining between them. There are 12 residues in the CDR3. Germline CDR1 reads SEHNR; CDR2 reads FQNEAQ (reference sequence). In DNA, the CDR3 is TGTGCCAGCAGCCCCTCGGGCCCGGGATACACCTTC. Translating gives CASSPSGPGYTF.

The sample holds a few counts of this clone. The chain uses TRBV7-3 and TRBJ1-4, with D perhaps TRBD1 (5 bases). This CDR3 spans 16 amino acids. V lost 5 bases and J lost 4, with 17 bases in between. Per germline, CDR1 SGHTA and CDR2 FQGTGA. The CDR3 spells CASSIPTALGNEKLFF. The CDR3 coding sequence is TGTGCCAGCAGCATTCCGACAGCTTTGGGTAATGAAAAACTGTTTTTT.

The chain links TRBV29-1 to TRBJ1-2; D is unclear. The CDR3 is made up of 12 amino acids. From germline, CDR1 is SQVTM and CDR2 ANQGSEA. The ends were cut back, 5 bases at V and 3 bases at J, with 10 bases in the middle. CDR3 sequence reads: CSVKYNDYGYTF. CDR3 nucleotide sequence: TGCAGCGTTAAGTACAACGACTATGGCTACACCTTC.